These 11 T cell receptor beta chains share one sample of origin, sequenced in a study of cytomegalovirus exposure and HLA in healthy donors. PCR involved 60 Vbeta and 13 Jbeta primers. Generated by immunoSEQ multiplex PCR, the TCRdb table keeps only in-frame clones and is missing some. Of over 150,000 clones listed, about 78% were seen once; the top ten hold less than 15%. The material sequenced was PBMCs. These receptors were taken from a woman aged 45-60 years in good health and CMV-seropositive.

V usage is TRBV2 and J usage is TRBJ2-7, with 7 bases that match TRBD2. The V gene's germline CDR1 is SNHLY and CDR2 FYNNEI. The CDR3 is 14 amino acids. The junction had 2 bases not matched to a gene; V was cut back by 3 bases and J by 0 bases. The CDR3 DNA sequence: TGTGCCAGCAGTGACCGGGACTACTCCTACGAGCAGTACTTC. Residues: CASSDRDYSYEQYF.

The chain links TRBV4-1 to TRBJ1-2; D unresolved. The CDR3 contains 16 residues. The V gene lost 0 bases and the J gene lost 5 bases, with 16 bases spanning the gap. The germline gives CDR1 MGHRA, CDR2 YSYEKL. CDR3 sequence: CASSQDTGGLDYGYTF. CDR3 coding DNA: TGCGCCAGCAGCCAAGATACTGGAGGGCTGGATTATGGCTACACCTTC.

This sequence joins TRBV27 and TRBJ2-7; D possibly corresponds to TRBD2 (6 bases). CDR1 and CDR2 from the germline V gene are MNHEY and SMNVEV (reference sequence). This CDR3 is 13 amino acids long. V gave up 7 bases and J gave up 7 bases, with 17 bases separating them. The CDR3 region is CASTRAGLNEQYF. The DNA of the CDR3 is TGTGCCAGCACTCGCGCGGGGCTCAATGAGCAGTACTTC.

Turning to this clone: Other DNA sequences in this specimen translate into the identical CDR3. V usage is TRBV7-9 and J usage is TRBJ2-3, with 14 bases fitting TRBD2. This CDR3 comprises 16 residues. J gave up 3 bases and V 3 bases, and 2 bases lay outside the gene matches. CDR1 is SEHNR, CDR2 FQNEAQ, per germline (reference sequence). CDR3 in DNA: TGTGCCAGCAGCTTCGGACTAGCGGGGGGTACAGATACGCAGTATTTT. Translation: CASSFGLAGGTDTQYF.

The chain links TRBV6-5 to TRBJ1-2; TRBD1 matches 7 bases. CDR3 length: 16 amino acids. J gave up 4 bases and V 4 bases, and 12 bases lay outside the gene matches. Germline loops: CDR1 MNHEY, CDR2 SVGAGI. CDR3 region: CASSSDRARRLYGYTF. The CDR3 DNA reads TGTGCCAGCAGTTCCGACAGGGCTAGGCGGCTCTATGGCTACACCTTC.

The rearrangement uses TRBV7-8 and TRBJ2-3, with a weak D call TRBD1 (6 bases). Trimming removed 5 bases from V and 2 bases from J, with 17 bases in between. CDR3 length equals 16 residues. Germline CDR1 and CDR2: SGHVS and FQNEAQ. The CDR3, as DNA: TGTGCCAGCAGCCCTGGACAGCCCGGACCCACAGATACGCAGTATTTT. It yields the protein CASSPGQPGPTDTQYF.

With respect to this clone: The junction and the germline gene differ at one end; a read error may be behind it. The same CDR3 is also encoded by other DNA sequences in this sample. The chain joins TRBV15 to TRBJ1-2; 10 nucleotides match TRBD1. The V gene's germline CDR1 is LNHNV and CDR2 YYDKDF (reference sequence). CDR3 size: 14 residues. This CDR3 is CATGTGESNYGYTF. In DNA form, the CDR3 reads TGTGCCACCGGGACAGGGGAATCTAACTACGGCTACACCTTC.

The chain joins TRBV30 to TRBJ2-3, with TRBD2 matching 9 bases. V lost 0 bases, J lost 4 bases, and 5 bases stayed unmatched. CDR3 length equals 15 residues. Germline CDR1 is GTSNPN and CDR2 is SVGIG (reference sequence). The CDR3 sequence: CAWSVLRGGSDTQYF. DNA of the CDR3: TGTGCCTGGAGTGTACTGCGGGGGGGCTCAGATACGCAGTATTTT. Based on the CDR3 plus reference TRBV30 and TRBJ2-3, the full variable domain is SQTIHQWPATLVQPVGSPLSLECTVEGTSNPNLYWYRQAAGRGLQLLFYSVGIGQISSEVPQNLSASRPQDRQFILSSKKLLLSDSGFYLCAWSVLRGGSDTQYFGPGTRLTVL.

The chain combines TRBV7-9 with TRBJ1-2; D gene uncertain. V was clipped by 0 bases and J by 4 bases, with 6 bases between them. The CDR3 sequence is 13 residues long. CDR1 and CDR2 from the germline V gene are SEHNR and FQNEAQ (reference sequence). The CDR3 coding sequence is TGTGCCAGCAGCTTAGCGCGCCTCTATGGCTACACCTTC. It translates to CASSLARLYGYTF.

This clone was picked up one time. The chain employs TRBV19 and TRBJ2-7, with 10 bases identical to TRBD1. V gave up 4 bases and J gave up 0 bases; unmatched junction bases: 3. Germline lookup yields CDR1 LNHDA and CDR2 SQIVND (reference sequence). This CDR3 has 15 amino acids. CDR3: CASSKDRGLSYEQYF. CDR3 in DNA: TGTGCCAGTAGTAAAGACAGGGGGCTCTCCTACGAGCAGTACTTC.

V and J are TRBV10-1 and TRBJ2-7; TRBD1 might be the D (6 bases). The CDR3 loop spans 11 amino acids. With 8 bases removed from V and 3 bases from J, the gap between germline ends came to 8 bases. Germline loops: CDR1 WNHNN, CDR2 SYGVQD (reference sequence). CDR3 sequence (DNA): TGCGCCAGCCCAGGGGTCTACGAGCAGTACTTC. Its translation: CASPGVYEQYF.